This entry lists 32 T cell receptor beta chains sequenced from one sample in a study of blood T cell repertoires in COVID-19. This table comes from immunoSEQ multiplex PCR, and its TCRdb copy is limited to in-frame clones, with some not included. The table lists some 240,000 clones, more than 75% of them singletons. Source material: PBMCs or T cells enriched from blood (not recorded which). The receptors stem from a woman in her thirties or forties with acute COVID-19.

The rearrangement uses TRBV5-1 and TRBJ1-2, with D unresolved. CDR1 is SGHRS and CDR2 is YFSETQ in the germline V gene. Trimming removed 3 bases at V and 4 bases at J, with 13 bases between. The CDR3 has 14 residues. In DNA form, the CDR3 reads TGCGCCAGCAGCTCGCCCGCACTCGGCTATGGCTACACCTTC. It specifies CASSSPALGYGYTF. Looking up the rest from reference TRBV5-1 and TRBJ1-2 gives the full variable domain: KAGVTQTPRYLIKTRGQQVTLSCSPISGHRSVSWYQQTPGQGLQFLFEYFSETQRNKGNFPGRFSGRQFSNSRSEMNVSTLELGDSALYLCASSSPALGYGYTFGSGTRLTVV.

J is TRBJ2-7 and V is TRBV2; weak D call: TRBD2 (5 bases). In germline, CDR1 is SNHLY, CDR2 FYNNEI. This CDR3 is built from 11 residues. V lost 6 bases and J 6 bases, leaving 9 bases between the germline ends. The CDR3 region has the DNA TGTGCCAGCAGGGTAGAGGGCGAGCAGTACTTC. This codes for CASRVEGEQYF.

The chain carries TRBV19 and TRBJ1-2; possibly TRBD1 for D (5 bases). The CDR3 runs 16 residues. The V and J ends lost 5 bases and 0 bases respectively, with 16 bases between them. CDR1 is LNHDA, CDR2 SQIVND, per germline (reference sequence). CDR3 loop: CASSLRAKGANYGYTF. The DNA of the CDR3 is TGTGCCAGTAGTCTAAGAGCGAAAGGGGCTAACTATGGCTACACCTTC.

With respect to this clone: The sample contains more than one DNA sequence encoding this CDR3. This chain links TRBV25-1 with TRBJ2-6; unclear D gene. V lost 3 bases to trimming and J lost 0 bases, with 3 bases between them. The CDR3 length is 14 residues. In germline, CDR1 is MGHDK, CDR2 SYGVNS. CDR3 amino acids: CASSDNSGANVLTF. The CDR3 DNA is TGTGCCAGCAGTGACAACTCTGGGGCCAACGTCCTGACTTTC.

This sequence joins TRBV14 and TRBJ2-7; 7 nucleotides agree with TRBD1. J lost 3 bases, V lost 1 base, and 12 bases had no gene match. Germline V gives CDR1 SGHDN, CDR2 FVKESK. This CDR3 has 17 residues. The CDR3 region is CASSQVTSGTAFYEQYF. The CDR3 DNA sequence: TGTGCCAGCAGCCAAGTTACTTCCGGGACAGCGTTCTACGAGCAGTACTTC.

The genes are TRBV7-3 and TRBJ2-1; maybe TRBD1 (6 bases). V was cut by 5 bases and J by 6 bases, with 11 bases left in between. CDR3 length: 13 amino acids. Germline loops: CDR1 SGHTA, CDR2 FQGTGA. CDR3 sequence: CASSTWDINEQFF. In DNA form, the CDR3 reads TGTGCCAGCAGCACGTGGGACATCAATGAGCAGTTCTTC.

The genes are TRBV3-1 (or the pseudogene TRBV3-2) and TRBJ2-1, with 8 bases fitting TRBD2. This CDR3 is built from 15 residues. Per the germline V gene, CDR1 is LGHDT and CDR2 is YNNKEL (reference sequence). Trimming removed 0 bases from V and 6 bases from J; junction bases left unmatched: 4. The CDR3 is CASSQEAGGFNEQFF. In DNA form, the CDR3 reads TGTGCCAGCAGCCAAGAGGCGGGAGGATTCAATGAGCAGTTCTTC.

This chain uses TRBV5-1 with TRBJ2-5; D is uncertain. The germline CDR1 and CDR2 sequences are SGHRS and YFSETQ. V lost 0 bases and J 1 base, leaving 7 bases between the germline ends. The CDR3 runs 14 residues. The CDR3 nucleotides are TGCGCCAGCAGCTTGGGAGAAATCCAAGAGACCCAGTACTTC. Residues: CASSLGEIQETQYF.

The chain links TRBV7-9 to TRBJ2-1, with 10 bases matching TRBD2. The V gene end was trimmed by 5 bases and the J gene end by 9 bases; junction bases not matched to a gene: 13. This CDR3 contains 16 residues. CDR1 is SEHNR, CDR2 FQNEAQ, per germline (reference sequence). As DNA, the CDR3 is TGTGCCAGCAGCAGAAGTATGGCTAGCGGGAGTGGTGAGCAGTTCTTC. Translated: CASSRSMASGSGEQFF.

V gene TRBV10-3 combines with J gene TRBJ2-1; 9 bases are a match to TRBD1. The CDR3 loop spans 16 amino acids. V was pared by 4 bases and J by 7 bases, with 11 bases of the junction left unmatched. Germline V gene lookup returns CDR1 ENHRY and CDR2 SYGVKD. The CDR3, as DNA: TGTGCCATCAGTGCGGGTCCGAGGACAGGGGTTAATGAGCAGTTCTTC. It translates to CAISAGPRTGVNEQFF.

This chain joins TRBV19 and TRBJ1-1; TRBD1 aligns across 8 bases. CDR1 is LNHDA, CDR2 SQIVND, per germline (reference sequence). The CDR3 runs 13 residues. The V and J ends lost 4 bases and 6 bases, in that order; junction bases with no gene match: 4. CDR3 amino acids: CASSTQGEAEAFF. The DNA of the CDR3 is TGTGCCAGTAGTACACAGGGGGAGGCTGAAGCTTTCTTT.

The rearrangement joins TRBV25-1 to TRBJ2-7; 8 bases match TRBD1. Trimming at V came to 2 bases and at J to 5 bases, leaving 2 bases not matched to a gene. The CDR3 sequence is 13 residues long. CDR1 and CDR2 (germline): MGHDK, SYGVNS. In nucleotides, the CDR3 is TGTGCCAGCAGTGAAGGACAGGGACACGAGCAGTACTTC. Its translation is CASSEGQGHEQYF.

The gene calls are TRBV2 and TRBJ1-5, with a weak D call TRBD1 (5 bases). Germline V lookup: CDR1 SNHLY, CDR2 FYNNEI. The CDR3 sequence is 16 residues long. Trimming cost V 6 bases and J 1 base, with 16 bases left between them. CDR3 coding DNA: TGTGCCAGCAGCTTGAAGGGGATTAAGAGCAATCAGCCCCAGCATTTT. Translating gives CASSLKGIKSNQPQHF.

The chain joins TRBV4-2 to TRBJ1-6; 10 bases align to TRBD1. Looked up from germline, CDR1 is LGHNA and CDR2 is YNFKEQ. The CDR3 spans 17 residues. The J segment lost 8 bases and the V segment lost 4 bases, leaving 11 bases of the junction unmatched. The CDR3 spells CASSLYRPGTGDSPLHF. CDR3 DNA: TGTGCCAGCAGCCTATATAGACCTGGGACAGGGGATTCACCCCTCCACTTT.

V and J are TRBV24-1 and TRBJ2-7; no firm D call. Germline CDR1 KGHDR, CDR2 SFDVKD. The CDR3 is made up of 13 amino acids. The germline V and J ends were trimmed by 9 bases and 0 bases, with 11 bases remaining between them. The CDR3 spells CATATPGSYEQYF. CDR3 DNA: TGTGCCACCGCTACCCCAGGCTCCTACGAGCAGTACTTC.

Here the CDR3 DNA reads TGTGCCAGCAGCTTAGGGGCCCCAGGCAGCAATCAGCCCCAGCATTTT. Translated: CASSLGAPGSNQPQHF. The J gene is TRBJ1-5, the V gene TRBV7-6, with D hard to call. This CDR3 is 16 amino acids long. V lost 1 base, J lost 1 base, and 11 bases lay in between. CDR1 is SGHVS, CDR2 FNYEAQ, per germline.

The CDR3 sequence is CASSFASESEQYF. The CDR3 nucleotides are TGTGCCAGCAGCTTCGCTAGCGAGAGCGAGCAGTACTTC. V and J are TRBV7-9 and TRBJ2-7, with D perhaps TRBD2 (6 bases). The V gene lost 3 bases and the J gene lost 6 bases, with 12 bases spanning the gap. This CDR3 comprises 13 residues. Per the germline V gene, CDR1 is SEHNR and CDR2 is FQNEAQ (reference sequence).

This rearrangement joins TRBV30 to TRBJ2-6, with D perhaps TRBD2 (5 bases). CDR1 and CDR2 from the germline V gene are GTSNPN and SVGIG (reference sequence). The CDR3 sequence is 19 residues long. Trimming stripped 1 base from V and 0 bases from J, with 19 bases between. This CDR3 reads CAWSDGLSGRFSGANVLTF. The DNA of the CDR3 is TGTGCCTGGAGTGACGGACTCTCCGGAAGATTCTCTGGGGCCAACGTCCTGACTTTC.

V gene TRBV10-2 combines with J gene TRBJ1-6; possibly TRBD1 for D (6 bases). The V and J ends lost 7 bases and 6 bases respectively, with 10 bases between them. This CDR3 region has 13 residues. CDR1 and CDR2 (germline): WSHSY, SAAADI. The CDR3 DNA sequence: TGCGCCAGCACACAGGGAGCTAATTCACCCCTCCACTTT. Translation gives CASTQGANSPLHF.

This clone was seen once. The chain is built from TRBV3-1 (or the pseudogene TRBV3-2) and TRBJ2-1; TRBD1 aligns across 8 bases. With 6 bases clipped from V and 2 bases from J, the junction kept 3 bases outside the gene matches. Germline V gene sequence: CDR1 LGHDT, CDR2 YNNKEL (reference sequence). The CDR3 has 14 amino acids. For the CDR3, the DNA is TGTGCCAGCAGGGACAGGGTGACCTACAATGAGCAGTTCTTC. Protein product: CASRDRVTYNEQFF.

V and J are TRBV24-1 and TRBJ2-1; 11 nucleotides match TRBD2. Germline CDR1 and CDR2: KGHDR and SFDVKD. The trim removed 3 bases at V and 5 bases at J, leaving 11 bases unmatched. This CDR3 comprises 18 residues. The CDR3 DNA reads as TGTGCCACCAGTGATAGGACAGGAACGGGACTAGCGGACAATGAGCAGTTCTTC. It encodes CATSDRTGTGLADNEQFF.

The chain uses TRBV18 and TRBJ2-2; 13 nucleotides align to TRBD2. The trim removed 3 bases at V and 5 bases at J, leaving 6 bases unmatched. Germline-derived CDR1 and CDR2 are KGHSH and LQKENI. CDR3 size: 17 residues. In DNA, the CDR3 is TGTGCCAGCTCACCTAGGACTAGCGGGAGTGAGACCGGGGAGCTGTTTTTT. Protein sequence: CASSPRTSGSETGELFF.

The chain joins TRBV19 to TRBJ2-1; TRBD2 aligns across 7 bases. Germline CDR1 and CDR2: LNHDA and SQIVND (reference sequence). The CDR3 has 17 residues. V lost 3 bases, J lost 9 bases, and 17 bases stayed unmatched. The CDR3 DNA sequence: TGTGCCAGTAGTATTGGTGGCGGGAGAGAGATGGGCAGTGAGCAGTTCTTC. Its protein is CASSIGGGREMGSEQFF.

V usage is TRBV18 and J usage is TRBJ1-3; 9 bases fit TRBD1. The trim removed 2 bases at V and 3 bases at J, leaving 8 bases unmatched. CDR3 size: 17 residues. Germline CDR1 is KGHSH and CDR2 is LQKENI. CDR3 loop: CASSPRTSDRGGNTIYF. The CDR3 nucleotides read TGTGCCAGCTCACCAAGAACCTCGGACAGGGGTGGAAACACCATATATTTT. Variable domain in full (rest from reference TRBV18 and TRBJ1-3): NAGVMQNPRHLVRRRGQEARLRCSPMKGHSHVYWYRQLPEEGLKFMVYLQKENIIDESGMPKERFSAEFPKEGPSILRIQQVVRGDSAAYFCASSPRTSDRGGNTIYFGEGSWLTVV.

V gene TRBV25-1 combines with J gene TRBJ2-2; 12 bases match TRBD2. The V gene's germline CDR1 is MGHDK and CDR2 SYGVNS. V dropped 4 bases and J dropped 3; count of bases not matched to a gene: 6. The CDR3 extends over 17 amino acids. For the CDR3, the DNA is TGTGCCAGCAGTGGGGGACTAGCGGGTGTGGACACCGGGGAGCTGTTTTTT. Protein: CASSGGLAGVDTGELFF.

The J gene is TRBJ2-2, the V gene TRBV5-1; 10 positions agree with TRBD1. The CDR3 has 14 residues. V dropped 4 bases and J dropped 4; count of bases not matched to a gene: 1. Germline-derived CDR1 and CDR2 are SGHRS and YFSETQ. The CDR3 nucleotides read TGCGCCAGCAGCAGGACAGGGGGCACCGGGGAGCTGTTTTTT. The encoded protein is CASSRTGGTGELFF.

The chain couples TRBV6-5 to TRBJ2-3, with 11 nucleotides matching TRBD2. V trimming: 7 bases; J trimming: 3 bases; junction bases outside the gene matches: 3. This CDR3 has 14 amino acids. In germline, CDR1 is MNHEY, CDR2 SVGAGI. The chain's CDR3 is CASKTSGRTDTQYF. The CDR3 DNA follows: TGTGCCAGCAAAACTAGCGGGAGAACAGATACGCAGTATTTT.

For the CDR3, the DNA is TGTGCCAGCAGCTTGACAGGCGGTGGCTACAATGAGCAGTTCTTC. This codes for CASSLTGGGYNEQFF. The chain joins TRBV5-6 to TRBJ2-1; possible D gene TRBD1, 5 bases. Trimming cost V 1 base and J 3 bases, with 11 bases left between them. CDR1 and CDR2 from the germline V gene are SGHDT and YYEEEE. The CDR3 runs to 15 residues.

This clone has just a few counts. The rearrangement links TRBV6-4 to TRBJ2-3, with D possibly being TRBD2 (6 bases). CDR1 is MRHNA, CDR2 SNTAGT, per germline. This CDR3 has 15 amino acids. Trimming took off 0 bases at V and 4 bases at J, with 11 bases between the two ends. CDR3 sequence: CASSDSISGPDTQYF. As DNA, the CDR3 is TGTGCCAGCAGTGACTCGATTAGCGGCCCAGATACGCAGTATTTT.

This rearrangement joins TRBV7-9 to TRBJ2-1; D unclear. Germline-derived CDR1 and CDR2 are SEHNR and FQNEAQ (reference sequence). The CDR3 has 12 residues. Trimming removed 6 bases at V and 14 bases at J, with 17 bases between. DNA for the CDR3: TGTGCCAGCAGAGGATCAGTTCCGGCGGAGTTCTTC. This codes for CASRGSVPAEFF.

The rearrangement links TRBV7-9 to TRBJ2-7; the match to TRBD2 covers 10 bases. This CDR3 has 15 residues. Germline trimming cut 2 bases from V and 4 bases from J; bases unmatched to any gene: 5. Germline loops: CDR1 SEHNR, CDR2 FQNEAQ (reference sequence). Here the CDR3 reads CASSLTSGATYEQYF. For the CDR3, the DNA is TGTGCCAGCAGCTTAACTAGCGGGGCTACATACGAGCAGTACTTC.

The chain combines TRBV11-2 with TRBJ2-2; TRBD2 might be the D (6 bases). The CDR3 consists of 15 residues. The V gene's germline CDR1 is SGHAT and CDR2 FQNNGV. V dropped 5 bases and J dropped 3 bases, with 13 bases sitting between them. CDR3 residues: CASSLSGTDTGELFF. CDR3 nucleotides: TGTGCCAGCAGCCTTAGCGGCACCGACACCGGGGAGCTGTTTTTT.